This is a list of T cell receptor beta chains from one sample in a study of human T cells and chemical hapten exposure. TCRdb analysed the RACE reads with MiXCR anew, one entry per CDR3 protein. The sample includes some 350,000 distinct CDR3 sequences, under 6.5% of them seen just once. Sample: whole blood, taken in connection with sensitization to the hapten diphenylcyclopropenone (DPC). These receptors were obtained from a woman aged 18-29 years with alopecia areata. Some clones in this sample may be carry-over from other donors' samples. Each CDR3 is given with its conserved first and last residue. The D gene is left open where the match is weak. The size entry is marked missing in some rows and otherwise reads once, few, many or a size class.

CDR3 DNA	CDR3 protein	V gene	clone size	D gene	J gene
TGTGCCAGTCTGAGGGGGCCAATGGATGAGCAGTTCTTC	CASLRGPMDEQFF	TRBV7-2	-	TRBD1	TRBJ2-1
TGTGCCAGCAGTGCGGACAGGGGGAGAGGTGAAGCTTTCTTT	CASSADRGRGEAFF	TRBV27	many	TRBD1	TRBJ1-1
TGTGCCAGCAGCTTAGGGCTAGCGGGGGCCGCCCCTTCCACAGATACGCAGTATTTT	CASSLGLAGAAPSTDTQYF	TRBV7-2	many	TRBD2	TRBJ2-3
TGTGCCAGCAGCACGGTAGGGGCAGAGACCCAGTACTTC	CASSTVGAETQYF	TRBV6-2/TRBV6-3	many	-	TRBJ2-5
TGTGCCAGCAGCCCCGAGCAGGCGGGGACAGATACGCAGTATTTT	CASSPEQAGTDTQYF	TRBV7-9	few	-	TRBJ2-3
TGTGCCAGCAGTCGAGACAAGAACTATGGCTACACCTTC	CASSRDKNYGYTF	TRBV6-5	few	-	TRBJ1-2
TGTGCCAGCAGTTTGGACAGCCACTTGGAGCAGTACTTC	CASSLDSHLEQYF	TRBV6-2/TRBV6-3	-	-	TRBJ2-7
TGTGCCAGCAGTTTAGTTTTGGGTTCCATCTACGAGCAGTACTTC	CASSLVLGSIYEQYF	TRBV12-3/TRBV12-4	few	-	TRBJ2-7
TGTGCCAGCAGCCAAAACAACAGGGGGGTAAACACTGAAGCTTTCTTT	CASSQNNRGVNTEAFF	TRBV4-2	many	TRBD1	TRBJ1-1
TGTGCCTCCGGGACGGGGACAGGGCAAGAGACCCAGTACTTC	CASGTGTGQETQYF	TRBV10-3	-	TRBD1	TRBJ2-5
TGTGCCAGCAGTTCATCTAGGGACATCTGGTTTTTT	CASSSSRDIWFF	TRBV28	many	-	TRBJ1-4
TGTGCCAGCACAGGGGTTGCAACTAATGAAAAACTGTTTTTT	CASTGVATNEKLFF	TRBV27	many	-	TRBJ1-4
TGTGCCAGCAGCACGGGACAGGGTAAAGGCTACACCTTC	CASSTGQGKGYTF	TRBV7-8	many	TRBD1	TRBJ1-2
TGTGCCAGCAGCTTAACTTTCAACACCGGGGAGCTGTTTTTT	CASSLTFNTGELFF	TRBV14	-	-	TRBJ2-2
TGTGCCAGCAGTGCCGCCGAGAGACGTGCATCTGGGGCCAACGTCCTGACTTTC	CASSAAERRASGANVLTF	TRBV6-2/TRBV6-3	few	-	TRBJ2-6
TGTGCCAGCAGTTATCTAGGGGGGGGAGGCTCCTATGGCTACACCTTC	CASSYLGGGGSYGYTF	TRBV6-6	many	-	TRBJ1-2
TGTGCCAGCAGTTTTTGGGGGCGAAACCAGCCCCAGCATTTT	CASSFWGRNQPQHF	TRBV12-3/TRBV12-4	many	-	TRBJ1-5
TGCGCCAGCAGCTTGATCGCATGGCAGGACCGAACAGATACGCAGTATTTT	CASSLIAWQDRTDTQYF	TRBV5-1	-	-	TRBJ2-3
TGTGCCAGCACCCGAGACAGGGCGACTGAAGCTTTCTTT	CASTRDRATEAFF	TRBV12-3/TRBV12-4	many	TRBD1	TRBJ1-1
TGTGCCAGCAGCCAATTGACAGGGGGCTATGACGAGCAGTACTTC	CASSQLTGGYDEQYF	TRBV3-1	many	TRBD1	TRBJ2-7
TGTGCCAGCAGCTTAATGGGACAGGGGCACGAGCAGTACTTC	CASSLMGQGHEQYF	TRBV7-9	-	TRBD1	TRBJ2-7
TGCAGTGCTACGGGACTAGCGGCACCCGAGCAGTACTTC	CSATGLAAPEQYF	TRBV20-1	many	TRBD2	TRBJ2-7
TGTGCCAGCAGTTACTCGCCGTCAGGGGGCACAGATACGCAGTATTTT	CASSYSPSGGTDTQYF	TRBV6-5	few	-	TRBJ2-3
TGTGCCAGCAGTCGGCAGCTTGGTGGGGCAGATACGCAGTATTTT	CASSRQLGGADTQYF	TRBV7-2	many	-	TRBJ2-3
TGCGCCAGCAGCCAAGAGGCGGCAGGGAGCTCTGGAAACACCATATATTTT	CASSQEAAGSSGNTIYF	TRBV4-1	many	-	TRBJ1-3
TGTGCCAGACAGGGACGCCCTTACCTCCTCCGATCGCGTCCCCTCCACTTT	CARQGRPYLLRSRPLHF	TRBV19	many	-	TRBJ1-6